A single sample gave rise to the 25 T cell receptor beta chains below, sequenced in a study of T cell responses to AZD1222 COVID-19 vaccine. Repertoires were generated with immunoSEQ multiplex PCR, while TCRdb's copy carries only in-frame clones and drops some. This table holds over 100,000 clones, roughly 93% found once. Material: peripheral blood, obtained on day 0 of AZD1222 vaccination. These receptor sequences come from an adult in good health.

The V and J genes are TRBV9 and TRBJ1-2; D is unclear. Germline V gene lookup returns CDR1 SGDLS and CDR2 YYNGEE. The V gene lost 4 bases and the J gene lost 4 bases, with 17 bases spanning the gap. The CDR3 is 15 residues long. The CDR3 here is CASSPAAGSRYGYTF. The CDR3 DNA reads TGTGCCAGCAGCCCCGCGGCGGGTAGTCGCTATGGCTACACCTTC.

This chain links TRBV5-1 with TRBJ2-2; 9 bases agree with TRBD2. The V segment lost 0 bases and the J segment 5 bases; nucleotides outside the gene matches: 5. From germline, CDR1 is SGHRS and CDR2 YFSETQ. This CDR3 is built from 16 residues. Here the CDR3 DNA reads TGCGCCAGCAGCTTGGATCTAGCGGGAACGACCGGGGAGCTGTTTTTT. It specifies CASSLDLAGTTGELFF.

The genes are TRBV28 and TRBJ1-3; D unclear. The CDR3 has 15 residues. CDR1 is MDHEN, CDR2 SYDVKM, per germline. V lost 4 bases to trimming and J lost 0 bases, with 10 bases between them. In nucleotides, the CDR3 is TGTGCCAGCAGTTCCCATATTCTCTCTGGAAACACCATATATTTT. Translated: CASSSHILSGNTIYF.

V usage is TRBV4-1 and J usage is TRBJ2-1; 7 bases line up with TRBD1. The CDR3 runs to 16 residues. V lost 0 bases, J lost 2 bases, and 4 bases stayed unmatched. Per the germline V gene, CDR1 is MGHRA and CDR2 is YSYEKL. The CDR3 region is CASSQDIQGTYNEQFF. The DNA of the CDR3 is TGCGCCAGCAGCCAAGATATACAGGGGACCTACAATGAGCAGTTCTTC.

The rearrangement links TRBV6-5 to TRBJ1-1, with TRBD1 as a possible D gene (5 bases). CDR3 length: 14 amino acids. Germline V gene sequence: CDR1 MNHEY, CDR2 SVGAGI. The V and J ends lost 5 bases and 2 bases respectively, with 12 bases between them. The CDR3 region is CASSIRDLNTEAFF. The CDR3 nucleotides are TGTGCCAGCAGTATCAGGGATCTTAACACTGAAGCTTTCTTT.

The chain carries TRBV30 and TRBJ1-2, with D possibly matching TRBD1 (5 bases). V lost 5 bases and J lost 4, with 14 bases in between. Germline CDR1 reads GTSNPN; CDR2 reads SVGIG (reference sequence). The CDR3 consists of 13 residues. DNA for the CDR3: TGTGCCTGGGCGGGGGACGGCGTCTATGGCTACACCTTC. Translation: CAWAGDGVYGYTF.

The chain employs TRBV18 and TRBJ1-1; D may be TRBD1 (6 bases). The V and J ends lost 1 base and 6 bases respectively, with 21 bases between them. Germline-derived CDR1 and CDR2 are KGHSH and LQKENI. The CDR3 extends over 17 amino acids. The CDR3 coding sequence is TGTGCCAGCTCACCACAGAATCCGACAGGAAGGAATGCTGAAGCTTTCTTT. The encoded protein is CASSPQNPTGRNAEAFF.

This chain connects TRBV11-2 to TRBJ1-2; no firm D call. CDR1 and CDR2 (germline): SGHAT, FQNNGV. The CDR3 length is 14 residues. Trimming cost V 5 bases and J 4 bases, with 14 bases left between them. For the CDR3, the DNA is TGTGCCAGCAGCCATCGGACCGCATCCTATGGCTACACCTTC. As protein: CASSHRTASYGYTF.

The V gene is TRBV4-2, the J gene TRBJ1-2; a possible D gene is TRBD1 (5 bases). Per the germline V gene, CDR1 is LGHNA and CDR2 is YNFKEQ. V was shortened by 7 bases and J by 4 bases, with 22 bases between the two germline ends. The CDR3 covers 16 residues. The CDR3 is CASMAGSFDGAYGYTF. The CDR3 DNA sequence: TGTGCCAGCATGGCCGGGTCCTTCGACGGGGCCTATGGCTACACCTTC.

The chain recombines TRBV19 with TRBJ2-1; D call uncertain. Germline CDR1 is LNHDA and CDR2 is SQIVND (reference sequence). The CDR3 runs to 14 residues. Trimming stripped 5 bases from V and 0 bases from J, with 8 bases between. This CDR3 reads CASSRQSSYNEQFF. In DNA form, the CDR3 reads TGTGCCAGTAGTCGGCAGAGCTCCTACAATGAGCAGTTCTTC.

This clone is a singleton in its sample. The rearrangement links TRBV27 to TRBJ2-3; TRBD1 agrees at 7 bases. The CDR3 contains 12 residues. CDR1 MNHEY and CDR2 SMNVEV come from the germline V gene (reference sequence). V shed 6 bases and J 10 bases; nucleotides not matched to a gene: 7. The CDR3 region has the DNA TGTGCCAGCAGGACAGGGTGGGGTCCGCAGTATTTT. Protein product: CASRTGWGPQYF.

CDR3 nucleotides: TGTGCCAGCTCACCAACAGGGAACTATGGCTACACCTTC. Its translation: CASSPTGNYGYTF. The chain employs TRBV18 and TRBJ1-2; D is possibly TRBD1 (6 bases). This CDR3 has 13 residues. Trimming took off 2 bases at V and 2 bases at J, with 6 bases between the two ends. Germline V gene lookup returns CDR1 KGHSH and CDR2 LQKENI.

The chain carries TRBV7-9 and TRBJ1-5; D not certain. This CDR3 spans 11 amino acids. Germline V gene sequence: CDR1 SEHNR, CDR2 FQNEAQ (reference sequence). Trimming removed 5 bases from V and 9 bases from J, with 8 bases in between. The CDR3 loop reads CASSPRRPQHF. For the CDR3, the DNA is TGTGCCAGCAGCCCCAGGCGGCCCCAGCATTTT.

The CDR3 sequence is CASSFPWGMNTEAFF. The CDR3 DNA reads as TGTGCCAGCAGCTTCCCTTGGGGTATGAACACTGAAGCTTTCTTT. This chain joins TRBV5-5 and TRBJ1-1; D is uncertain. This CDR3 region has 15 residues. Germline V gene data show CDR1 as SGHKS and CDR2 as YYEKEE (reference sequence). Trimming left V 2 bases short and J 0 bases short, with 11 bases between. Full variable domain (rest looked up from reference TRBV5-5 and TRBJ1-1): DAGVTQSPTHLIKTRGQQVTLRCSPISGHKSVSWYQQVLGQGPQFIFQYYEKEERGRGNFPDRFSARQFPNYSSELNVNALLLGDSALYLCASSFPWGMNTEAFFGQGTRLTVV.

The V and J genes are TRBV9 and TRBJ1-6; TRBD1 might be the D (6 bases). The CDR3 runs to 15 residues. With 2 bases removed from V and 6 bases from J, the gap between germline ends came to 12 bases. Germline values: CDR1 SGDLS, CDR2 YYNGEE. CDR3 coding DNA: TGTGCCAGCAGCGTGGGGGGGCCGGGTAATTCACCCCTCCACTTT. Protein: CASSVGGPGNSPLHF.

The chain recombines TRBV30 with TRBJ1-6, with 8 positions matching TRBD1. Trimming at V came to 4 bases and at J to 3 bases, leaving 8 bases not matched to a gene. This CDR3 has 16 amino acids. CDR1 is GTSNPN and CDR2 is SVGIG in the germline V gene (reference sequence). The CDR3 nucleotides are TGTGCCTGGACCAGGACAGGGAACGTCTATAATTCACCCCTCCACTTT. Its protein product is CAWTRTGNVYNSPLHF.

This clone was seen a single time. The chain is built from TRBV6-5 and TRBJ2-1, with 7 nucleotides matching TRBD2. Losses at the gene ends were 5 bases for V and 5 bases for J; bases not matched to a gene: 9. The CDR3 runs to 15 residues. The V gene's germline CDR1 is MNHEY and CDR2 SVGAGI. The CDR3 spells CASSPQSGINNEQFF. The CDR3 nucleotides are TGTGCCAGCAGTCCACAGAGCGGGATTAACAATGAGCAGTTCTTC.

V gene TRBV11-3 combines with J gene TRBJ1-1; D is unclear. The CDR3 contains 13 residues. V was shortened by 4 bases and J by 6 bases, with 12 bases between the two germline ends. The germline gives CDR1 SGHNT, CDR2 YENEEA. CDR3 in amino acids: CASSSLPSAEAFF. CDR3 DNA: TGTGCCAGCAGCTCACTCCCGAGCGCTGAAGCTTTCTTT.

This chain joins TRBV7-6 and TRBJ1-5; the match to TRBD1 covers 7 bases. Unmatched junction bases numbered 4, after V lost 5 bases and J lost 0 bases. Germline V gene lookup returns CDR1 SGHVS and CDR2 FNYEAQ. This CDR3 contains 15 residues. CDR3 sequence (DNA): TGTGCCAGCAGCCCAACAGGGGATAGCAATCAGCCCCAGCATTTT. This encodes CASSPTGDSNQPQHF.

The chain joins TRBV6-5 to TRBJ1-5; a possible D gene is TRBD1 (5 bases). Trimming cost V 0 bases and J 7 bases, with 13 bases left between them. Germline CDR1 MNHEY, CDR2 SVGAGI. This CDR3 is 15 amino acids long. In nucleotides, the CDR3 is TGTGCCAGCAGTTACTCGACTGGGGGGAGACAGCCCCAGCATTTT. Translated, it gives CASSYSTGGRQPQHF.

This sequence joins TRBV5-1 and TRBJ2-5; D may be TRBD1 (6 bases). The germline V gene has CDR1 SGHRS and CDR2 YFSETQ. Trimming cost V 0 bases and J 2 bases, with 11 bases left between them. The CDR3 is 15 residues long. CDR3 coding DNA: TGCGCCAGCAGCTTGGGGCAGGGGTGGCAAGAGACCCAGTACTTC. Amino acids: CASSLGQGWQETQYF.

V gene TRBV5-1 combines with J gene TRBJ1-5, with 8 bases that match TRBD1. The CDR3 extends over 16 amino acids. Germline values: CDR1 SGHRS, CDR2 YFSETQ. V shed 4 bases and J 3 bases; nucleotides not matched to a gene: 9. CDR3 region: CASSPGQGGYNQPQHF. The DNA of the CDR3 is TGCGCCAGCAGCCCCGGACAGGGAGGGTACAATCAGCCCCAGCATTTT.

V is TRBV6-6 and J is TRBJ1-1; a possible D gene is TRBD1 (6 bases). The V gene lost 7 bases and the J gene lost 1 base, with 10 bases spanning the gap. CDR1 and CDR2 (germline): MNHNY, SVGAGI (reference sequence). The length of the CDR3 is 13 residues. CDR3 in DNA: TGTGCCAGCAAAAGACAGGCGAACACTGAAGCTTTCTTT. Amino acid sequence: CASKRQANTEAFF.

The rearrangement links TRBV7-2 to TRBJ1-1; TRBD1 might be the D (6 bases). Germline V lookup: CDR1 SGHTA, CDR2 FQGNSA. V lost 5 bases to trimming and J lost 5 bases, with 18 bases between them. The CDR3 consists of 15 residues. CDR3 sequence (DNA): TGTGCCAGCAGCCCCGAGACAGGCGTGCAAACTGAAGCTTTCTTT. This translates into CASSPETGVQTEAFF.

The V gene is TRBV7-9, the J gene TRBJ2-2; 14 bases fit TRBD2. V lost 4 bases, J lost 4 bases, and 8 bases stayed unmatched. This CDR3 spans 18 amino acids. Germline CDR1 SEHNR, CDR2 FQNEAQ (reference sequence). CDR3 region: CASSYAGTSGSSTGELFF. CDR3 sequence (DNA): TGTGCCAGCAGCTACGCCGGGACTAGCGGGAGTAGCACCGGGGAGCTGTTTTTT.